This T cell receptor beta chain was identified in a study of PD-1 blockade in mismatch repair-deficient tumors. For this clone: The antigen is unknown.

TCRdb's table, derived via immunoSEQ multiplex PCR, lists solely in-frame clones and lacks some. Here the sample spans 30,000 to 45,000 clones, 80% to 85% being singletons. Trimming shortened V by 5 bases and J by 4 bases, and 17 bases separated the two germline ends. This CDR3 contains 15 residues. Looked up from germline, CDR1 is SGHRS and CDR2 is YFSETQ. Study observations and caveats: Tumor-resident clones, often absent from pretreatment blood, expanded after pembrolizumab and then contracted.

A few pembrolizumab responders had their TCRs sequenced. The sequence came from an adult with mismatch repair-deficient cancer. This chain joins TRBV5-1 and TRBJ2-3; D may be TRBD2 (6 bases). The sequenced sample was PBMCs, obtained 38 weeks after starting pembrolizumab. The CDR3 spells CASRVTRARADTQYF. The CDR3 region has the DNA TGCGCCAGCAGGGTGACTAGAGCTAGAGCAGATACGCAGTATTTT.